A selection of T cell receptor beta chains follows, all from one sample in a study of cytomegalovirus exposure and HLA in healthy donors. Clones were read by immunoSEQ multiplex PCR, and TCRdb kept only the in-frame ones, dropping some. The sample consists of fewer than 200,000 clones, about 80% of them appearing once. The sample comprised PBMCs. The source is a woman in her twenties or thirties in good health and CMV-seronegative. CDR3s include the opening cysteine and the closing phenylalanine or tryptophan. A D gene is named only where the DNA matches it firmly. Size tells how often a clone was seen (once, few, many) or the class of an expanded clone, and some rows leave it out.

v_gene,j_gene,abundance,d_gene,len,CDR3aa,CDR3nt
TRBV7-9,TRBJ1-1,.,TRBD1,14,CASSLDADRGEAFF,TGTGCCAGCAGCTTAGACGCGGACAGGGGAGAAGCTTTCTTT
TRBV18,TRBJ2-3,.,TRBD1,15,CASSPMGTGTNTQYF,TGTGCCAGCTCACCAATGGGGACAGGGACTAATACGCAGTATTTT
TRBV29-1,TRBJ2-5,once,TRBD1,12,CSGRTGAETQYF,TGCAGCGGTAGGACAGGGGCAGAGACCCAGTACTTC
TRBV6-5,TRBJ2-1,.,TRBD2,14,CASSSSGVYNEQFF,TGTGCCAGCAGTTCTAGCGGGGTCTACAATGAGCAGTTCTTC
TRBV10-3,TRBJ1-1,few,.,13,CAISEYEDTEAFF,TGTGCCATCAGTGAGTATGAGGATACTGAAGCTTTCTTT
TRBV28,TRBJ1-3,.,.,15,CATLTTGLAGNTIYF,TGTGCCACCTTAACCACAGGGCTTGCCGGAAACACCATATATTTT
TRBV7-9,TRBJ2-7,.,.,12,CSSSSGEYEQYF,TGTTCCAGCAGCTCAGGGGAGTACGAGCAGTACTTC
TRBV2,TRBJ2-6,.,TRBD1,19,CASRGSDRGPSSGANVLTF,TGTGCCAGCAGAGGTTCGGACAGGGGGCCGAGCTCTGGGGCCAACGTCCTGACTTTC
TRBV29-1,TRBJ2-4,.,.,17,CSVEGEMRGPAKNIQYF,TGCAGCGTTGAAGGGGAGATGCGGGGGCCGGCCAAAAACATTCAGTACTTC
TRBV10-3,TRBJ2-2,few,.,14,CAIWGGPNTGELFF,TGTGCCATCTGGGGGGGCCCTAACACCGGGGAGCTGTTTTTT
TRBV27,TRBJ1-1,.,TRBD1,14,CASSLWTGRTEAFF,TGTGCCAGCAGTTTATGGACAGGGCGAACTGAAGCTTTCTTT
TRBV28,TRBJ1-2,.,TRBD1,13,CASSRQGAYGYTF,TGTGCCAGCAGTCGACAGGGGGCTTATGGCTACACCTTC